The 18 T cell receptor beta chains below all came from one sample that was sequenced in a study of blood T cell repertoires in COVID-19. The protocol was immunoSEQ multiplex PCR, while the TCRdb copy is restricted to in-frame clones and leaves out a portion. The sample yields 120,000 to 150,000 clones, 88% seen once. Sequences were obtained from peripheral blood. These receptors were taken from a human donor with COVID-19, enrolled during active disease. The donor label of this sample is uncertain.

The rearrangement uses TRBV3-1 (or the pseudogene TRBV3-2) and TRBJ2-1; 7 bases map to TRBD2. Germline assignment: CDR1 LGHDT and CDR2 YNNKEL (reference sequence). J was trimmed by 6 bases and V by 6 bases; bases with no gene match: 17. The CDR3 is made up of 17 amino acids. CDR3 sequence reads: CASSRQPTSEGINEQFF. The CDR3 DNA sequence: TGTGCCAGCAGTCGTCAACCCACTAGCGAGGGCATCAATGAGCAGTTCTTC.

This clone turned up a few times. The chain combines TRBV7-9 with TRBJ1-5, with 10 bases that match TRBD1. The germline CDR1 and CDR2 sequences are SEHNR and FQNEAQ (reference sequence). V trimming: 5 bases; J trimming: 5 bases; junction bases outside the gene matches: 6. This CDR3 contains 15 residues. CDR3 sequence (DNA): TGTGCCAGCAGCCTGGGACAGGGGTATTATCAGCCCCAGCATTTT. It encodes CASSLGQGYYQPQHF.

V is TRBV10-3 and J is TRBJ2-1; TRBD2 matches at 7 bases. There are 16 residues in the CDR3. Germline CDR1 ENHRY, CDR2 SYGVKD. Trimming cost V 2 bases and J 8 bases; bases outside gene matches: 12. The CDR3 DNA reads TGTGCCATCAGTGAGGGGCGGGGGTCCGATGTTGATGAGCAGTTCTTC. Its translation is CAISEGRGSDVDEQFF.

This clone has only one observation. The CDR3 DNA sequence: TGTGCCAGCAGCCCTAGACTAGCGGGGGTGGAGGATACGCAGTATTTT. It encodes CASSPRLAGVEDTQYF. The chain joins TRBV7-7 to TRBJ2-3; 12 bases fit TRBD2. The CDR3 sequence is 16 residues long. Trimming cost V 5 bases and J 6 bases; bases outside gene matches: 9. Looked up from germline, CDR1 is SSHAT and CDR2 is FNYEAQ (reference sequence).

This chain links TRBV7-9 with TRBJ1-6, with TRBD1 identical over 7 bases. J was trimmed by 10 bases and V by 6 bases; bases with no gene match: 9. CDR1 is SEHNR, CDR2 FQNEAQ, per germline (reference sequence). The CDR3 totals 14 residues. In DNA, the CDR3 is TGTGCCAGCAGTCGGACAGGATCAGACTCACCCCTCCACTTT. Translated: CASSRTGSDSPLHF.

The CDR3 DNA sequence: TGTGCCAGCAGCCCCCCCGGGGGACAGGGGCCCTACGAGCAGTACTTC. Translated, it gives CASSPPGGQGPYEQYF. The chain couples TRBV11-2 to TRBJ2-7; 10 nucleotides line up with TRBD1. The germline V gene encodes CDR1 SGHAT and CDR2 FQNNGV. The V and J ends lost 5 bases and 2 bases, in that order; junction bases with no gene match: 9. The CDR3 extends over 16 amino acids. The full variable domain, with the rest looked up from reference TRBV11-2 and TRBJ2-7, is EAGVAQSPRYKIIEKRQSVAFWCNPISGHATLYWYQQILGQGPKLLIQFQNNGVVDDSQLPKDRFSAERLKGVDSTLKIQPAKLEDSAVYLCASSPPGGQGPYEQYFGPGTRLTVT.

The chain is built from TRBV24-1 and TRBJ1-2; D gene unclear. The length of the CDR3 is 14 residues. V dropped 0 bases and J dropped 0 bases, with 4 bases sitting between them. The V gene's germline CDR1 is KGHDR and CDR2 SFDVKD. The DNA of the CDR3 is TGTGCCACCAGTGATTTGAACACTAACTATGGCTACACCTTC. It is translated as CATSDLNTNYGYTF.

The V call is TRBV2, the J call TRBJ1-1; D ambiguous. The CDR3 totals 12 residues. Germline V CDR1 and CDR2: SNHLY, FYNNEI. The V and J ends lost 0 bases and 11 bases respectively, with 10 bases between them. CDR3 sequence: CASSEALVTAFF. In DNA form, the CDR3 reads TGTGCCAGCAGTGAAGCGCTAGTCACGGCTTTCTTT.

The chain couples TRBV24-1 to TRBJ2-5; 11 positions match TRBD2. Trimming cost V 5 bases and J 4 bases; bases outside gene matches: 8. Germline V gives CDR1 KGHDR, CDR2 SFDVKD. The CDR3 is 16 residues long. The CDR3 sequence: CATSASLAGVGETQYF. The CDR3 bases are TGTGCCACCAGTGCCTCACTAGCGGGAGTCGGAGAGACCCAGTACTTC.

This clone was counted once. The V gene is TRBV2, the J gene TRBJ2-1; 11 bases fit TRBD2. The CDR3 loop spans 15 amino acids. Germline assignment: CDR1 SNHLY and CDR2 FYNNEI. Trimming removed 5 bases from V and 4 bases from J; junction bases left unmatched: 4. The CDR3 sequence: CASSQLAGAYNEQFF. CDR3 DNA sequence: TGTGCCAGCAGTCAACTAGCGGGGGCGTACAATGAGCAGTTCTTC.

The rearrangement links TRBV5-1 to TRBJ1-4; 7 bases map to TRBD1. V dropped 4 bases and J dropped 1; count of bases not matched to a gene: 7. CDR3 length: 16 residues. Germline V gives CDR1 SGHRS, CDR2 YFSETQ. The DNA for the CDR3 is TGCGCCAGCAGCATCCCCGGGACAGAAACTAATGAAAAACTGTTTTTT. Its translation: CASSIPGTETNEKLFF.

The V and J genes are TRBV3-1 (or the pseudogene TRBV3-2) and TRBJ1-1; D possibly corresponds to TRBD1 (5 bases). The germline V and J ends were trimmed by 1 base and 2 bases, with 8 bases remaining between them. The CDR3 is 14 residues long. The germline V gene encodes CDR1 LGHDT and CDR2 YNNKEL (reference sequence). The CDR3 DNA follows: TGTGCCAGCAGCCAAGGGACAACAAACACTGAAGCTTTCTTT. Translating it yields CASSQGTTNTEAFF.

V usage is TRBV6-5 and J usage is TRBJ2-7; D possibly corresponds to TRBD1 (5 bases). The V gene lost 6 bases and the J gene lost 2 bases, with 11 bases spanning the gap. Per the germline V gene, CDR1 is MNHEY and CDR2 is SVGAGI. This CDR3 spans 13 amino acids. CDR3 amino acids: CASSLQVTYEQYF. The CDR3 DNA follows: TGTGCCAGCAGCCTACAGGTCACCTACGAGCAGTACTTC.

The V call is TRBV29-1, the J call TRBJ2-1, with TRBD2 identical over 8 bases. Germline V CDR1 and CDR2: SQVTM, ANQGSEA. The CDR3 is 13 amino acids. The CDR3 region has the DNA TGCGCCACCGGGGGGGGCGCCTACAATGAGCAGTTCTTC. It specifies CATGGGAYNEQFF.

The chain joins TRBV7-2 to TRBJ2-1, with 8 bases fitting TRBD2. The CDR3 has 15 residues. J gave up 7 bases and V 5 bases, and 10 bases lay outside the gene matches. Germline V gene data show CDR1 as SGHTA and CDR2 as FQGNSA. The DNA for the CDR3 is TGTGCCAGCAGCCCCCAGCGGGAGTCTCGGAATGAGCAGTTCTTC. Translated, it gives CASSPQRESRNEQFF.

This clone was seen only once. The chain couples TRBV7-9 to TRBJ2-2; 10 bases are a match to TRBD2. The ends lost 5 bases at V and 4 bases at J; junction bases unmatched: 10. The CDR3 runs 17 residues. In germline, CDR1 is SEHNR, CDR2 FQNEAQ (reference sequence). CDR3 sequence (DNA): TGTGCCAGCAGCCGAGGGGATAGCGGGGGGACCACCGGGGAGCTGTTTTTT. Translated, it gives CASSRGDSGGTTGELFF.

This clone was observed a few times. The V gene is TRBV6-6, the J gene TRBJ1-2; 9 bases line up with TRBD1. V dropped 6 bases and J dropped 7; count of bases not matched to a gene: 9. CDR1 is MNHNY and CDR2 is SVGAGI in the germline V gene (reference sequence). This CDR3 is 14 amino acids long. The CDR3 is CASRPTGGSGGYTF. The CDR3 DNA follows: TGTGCCAGCAGACCGACAGGGGGATCGGGTGGCTACACCTTC.

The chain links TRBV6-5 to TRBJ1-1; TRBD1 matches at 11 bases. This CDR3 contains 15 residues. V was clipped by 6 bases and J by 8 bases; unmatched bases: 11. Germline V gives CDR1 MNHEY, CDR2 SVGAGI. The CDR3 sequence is CASSRRGQGVLEAFF. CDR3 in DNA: TGTGCCAGCAGCCGGCGGGGACAGGGGGTACTGGAAGCTTTCTTT.